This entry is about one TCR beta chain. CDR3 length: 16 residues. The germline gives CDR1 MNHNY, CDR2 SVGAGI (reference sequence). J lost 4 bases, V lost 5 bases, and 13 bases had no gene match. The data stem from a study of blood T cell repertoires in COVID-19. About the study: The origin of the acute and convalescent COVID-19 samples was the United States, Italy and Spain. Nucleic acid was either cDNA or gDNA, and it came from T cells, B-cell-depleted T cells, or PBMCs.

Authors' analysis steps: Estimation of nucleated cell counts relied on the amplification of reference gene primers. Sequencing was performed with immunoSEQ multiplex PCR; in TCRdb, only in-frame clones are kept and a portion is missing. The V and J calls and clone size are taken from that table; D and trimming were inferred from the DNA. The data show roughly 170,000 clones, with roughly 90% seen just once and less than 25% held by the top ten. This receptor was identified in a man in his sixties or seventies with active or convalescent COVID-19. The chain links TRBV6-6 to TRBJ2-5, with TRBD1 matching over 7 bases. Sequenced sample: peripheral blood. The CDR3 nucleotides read TGTGCCAGCAGTCCTGGACGGGACAGTTGGGGAGAGACCCAGTACTTC. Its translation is CASSPGRDSWGETQYF.